One sample yielded the 10 T cell receptor beta chains listed below, sequenced in a study of blood T cell repertoires in COVID-19. Assay: immunoSEQ multiplex PCR; the TCRdb copy retains only in-frame clones and omits some. The data hold about 200,000 clones, with 88% observed a single time. Sequenced input: peripheral blood. The source of these receptors is a human donor in a cohort sampled during active COVID-19.

V usage is TRBV5-1 and J usage is TRBJ2-7, with D tentatively TRBD1 (6 bases). Germline CDR1 and CDR2: SGHRS and YFSETQ. Trimming took off 4 bases at V and 2 bases at J, with 16 bases between the two ends. The CDR3 has 15 amino acids. In nucleotides, the CDR3 is TGCGCCAGCAGCCTTGGACAGCCGGGCACCTACGAGCAGTACTTC. Translation gives CASSLGQPGTYEQYF.

V usage is TRBV27 and J usage is TRBJ2-2, with D possibly being TRBD1 (5 bases). This CDR3 contains 15 residues. V was cut by 2 bases and J by 1 base, with 8 bases left in between. Germline CDR1 is MNHEY and CDR2 is SMNVEV (reference sequence). CDR3 residues: CASSLGALNTGELFF. CDR3 sequence (DNA): TGTGCCAGCAGTTTAGGGGCTCTGAACACCGGGGAGCTGTTTTTT.

With respect to this clone: Other DNA sequences in the same sample also yield this CDR3. J is TRBJ2-7 and V is TRBV18; TRBD1 aligns across 7 bases. V was pared by 3 bases and J by 3 bases, with 2 bases of the junction left unmatched. CDR1 is KGHSH, CDR2 LQKENI, per germline. The CDR3 is made up of 13 amino acids. CDR3 region: CASSPGTDYEQYF. Written as DNA, the CDR3 is TGTGCCAGCTCACCCGGGACAGACTACGAGCAGTACTTC.

This chain uses TRBV15 with TRBJ2-1; TRBD2 might be the D (7 bases). Per the germline V gene, CDR1 is LNHNV and CDR2 is YYDKDF (reference sequence). The CDR3 is 14 residues long. V was clipped by 5 bases and J by 6 bases, with 14 bases between them. In DNA, the CDR3 is TGTGCCACCAGCTTGGGGGGGGCAAGCAATGAGCAGTTCTTC. Amino acid sequence: CATSLGGASNEQFF.

This clone was detected a few times. The genes are TRBV5-1 and TRBJ2-3, with 9 nucleotides matching TRBD1. V trimming: 6 bases; J trimming: 2 bases; junction bases outside the gene matches: 7. This CDR3 region has 15 residues. Germline V gene sequence: CDR1 SGHRS, CDR2 YFSETQ. The CDR3 DNA follows: TGCGCCAGCAACCCGGGACAGGGTGCCACAGATACGCAGTATTTT. The encoded protein is CASNPGQGATDTQYF.

For the CDR3, the DNA is TGCGCCAGCAGCCAACCGGGACAGTTGAACACTGAAGCTTTCTTT. Translating it yields CASSQPGQLNTEAFF. The rearrangement links TRBV5-1 to TRBJ1-1; 7 positions match TRBD1. With V trimmed by 4 bases and J by 0 bases, 6 bases remained unmatched. The germline gives CDR1 SGHRS, CDR2 YFSETQ. This CDR3 has 15 residues.

The chain employs TRBV5-4 and TRBJ2-2, with 14 bases lining up with TRBD2. Germline loops: CDR1 SGHNT, CDR2 YYREEE (reference sequence). V was clipped by 2 bases and J by 1 base; unmatched bases: 4. The CDR3 length is 18 residues. The CDR3 here is CASSFGLAGGRNTGELFF. CDR3 in DNA: TGTGCCAGCAGCTTTGGACTAGCGGGGGGAAGGAACACCGGGGAGCTGTTTTTT. Drawing the rest from reference TRBV5-4 and TRBJ2-2, the complete variable domain is ETGVTQSPTHLIKTRGQQVTLRCSSQSGHNTVSWYQQALGQGPQFIFQYYREEENGRGNFPPRFSGLQFPNYSSELNVNALELDDSALYLCASSFGLAGGRNTGELFFGEGSRLTVL.

This clone was seen just once. The CDR3 DNA reads TGTGCCAGCAGTTTCTATTCCCCCGGGGAGCTGTTTTTT. Translated, it gives CASSFYSPGELFF. The V and J genes are TRBV6-6 and TRBJ2-2; D not resolved. The V gene lost 4 bases and the J gene lost 6 bases, with 9 bases spanning the gap. In germline, CDR1 is MNHNY, CDR2 SVGAGI (reference sequence). The CDR3 totals 13 residues.

The chain joins TRBV7-2 to TRBJ1-2; D is uncertain. Trimming stripped 6 bases from V and 4 bases from J, with 15 bases between. CDR3 size: 14 residues. CDR1 SGHTA and CDR2 FQGNSA come from the germline V gene. CDR3 protein: CASSSGGLAYGYTF. CDR3 nucleotides: TGTGCCAGCAGTTCTGGAGGGCTGGCCTATGGCTACACCTTC. Complete variable domain (other parts from reference TRBV7-2 and TRBJ1-2): GAGVSQSPSNKVTEKGKDVELRCDPISGHTALYWYRQSLGQGLEFLIYFQGNSAPDKSGLPSDRFSAERTGGSVSTLTIQRTQQEDSAVYLCASSSGGLAYGYTFGSGTRLTVV.

V gene TRBV6-5 combines with J gene TRBJ2-2; D remains ambiguous. Germline-derived CDR1 and CDR2 are MNHEY and SVGAGI. This CDR3 region has 16 residues. V shed 2 bases and J shed 0 bases, with 10 bases lying between them. The CDR3 sequence: CASSYLPGPNTGELFF. CDR3 DNA sequence: TGTGCCAGCAGTTACCTTCCGGGTCCGAACACCGGGGAGCTGTTTTTT.